Detailed here is one T cell receptor beta chain. Libraries were prepared by immunoSEQ multiplex PCR; TCRdb keeps only in-frame clonotypes and omits some of them. The table records some 320,000 clones, 87% of them present only once. This specimen belongs to a study of cytomegalovirus exposure and HLA in healthy donors. The CDR3 loop spans 13 amino acids. Trimming left V 3 bases short and J 12 bases short, with 18 bases between. Germline values: CDR1 SGHTA, CDR2 FQGNSA. This sequence originates from a woman aged 25 to 39 in good health and CMV-seropositive. J is TRBJ2-7 and V is TRBV7-2; D is possibly TRBD1 or TRBD2 (5 bases each). Sequencing input: PBMCs. CDR3 coding DNA: TGTGCCAGCAGCTTTACCGGGACCTCCGCTTCGTACTTC. Protein product: CASSFTGTSASYF.